Presented here are 3 T cell receptor beta chains from one specimen sequenced in a study of cytomegalovirus exposure and HLA in healthy donors. 13 Jbeta primers and 60 Vbeta primers were used for the PCR. Data came from immunoSEQ multiplex PCR; TCRdb stores just in-frame clones and leaves some out. The table lists roughly 99,000 clones, 60% to 85% of them singletons. The specimen sequenced was PBMCs. The source is a man between 60 and 70 years old in good health and CMV-seropositive.

This sequence joins TRBV2 and TRBJ2-7, with a tentative D call TRBD2 (6 bases). The CDR3 is 16 amino acids. Per the germline V gene, CDR1 is SNHLY and CDR2 is FYNNEI. V was cut by 0 bases and J by 4 bases, with 16 bases left in between. CDR3 residues: CASSEALHGLPYEQYF. The DNA for the CDR3 is TGTGCCAGCAGTGAAGCGCTTCACGGACTACCATACGAGCAGTACTTC.

J is TRBJ2-2 and V is TRBV7-3, with 7 bases lining up with TRBD1. Per germline, CDR1 SGHTA and CDR2 FQGTGA. V lost 2 bases to trimming and J lost 3 bases; unmatched junction nucleotides: 15. This CDR3 contains 19 residues. CDR3 loop: CASSLYLGTAREDTGELFF. In DNA form, the CDR3 reads TGTGCCAGCAGCTTATATTTGGGGACAGCGAGGGAAGACACCGGGGAGCTGTTTTTT.

The rearrangement uses TRBV2 and TRBJ2-7; D call uncertain. From germline, CDR1 is SNHLY and CDR2 FYNNEI. The CDR3 runs 13 residues. Trimming removed 6 bases from V and 4 bases from J, with 13 bases in between. The CDR3 DNA reads TGTGCCAGCAGCGAGACACGCCAGTACGAGCAGTACTTC. Amino acids: CASSETRQYEQYF.